This is a list of T cell receptor beta chains from one sample in a study of T cell responses to AZD1222 COVID-19 vaccine. Produced via immunoSEQ multiplex PCR; TCRdb's table is partial and in-frame only. The data hold about 75,000 clones, with roughly 88% observed a single time. Material: peripheral blood, obtained 28 days after the second dose of the MenACWY control vaccine. Receptors originate from an adult who received the MenACWY meningococcal vaccine as a control. CDR3s include the opening cysteine and the closing phenylalanine or tryptophan. Fields, in order: J gene, V gene, CDR3 protein.

>TRBJ1-5|TRBV12-3/TRBV12-4
CASSSDRGQPQHF
>TRBJ1-5|TRBV5-1
CASSLGPMTEREPQHF
>TRBJ2-3|TRBV4-2
CASSQLTGGTDTQYF
>TRBJ1-5|TRBV19
CASKLKPLDSNQPQHF
>TRBJ1-1|TRBV28
CASSPTGEAWNTEAFF
>TRBJ2-7|TRBV6-6
CASSSVLGGPGEQYF
>TRBJ2-1|TRBV7-2
CASSKDRARSEQFF
>TRBJ2-1|TRBV19
CASSRGLAGNNEQFF
>TRBJ1-2|TRBV6-5
CASSSPGGYTF
>TRBJ1-1|TRBV23-1
CAIISLTREAFF
>TRBJ2-3|TRBV11-2
CASSLVSPSGPDTQYF
>TRBJ2-7|TRBV28
CASRGDPYEQYF
>TRBJ2-3|TRBV12-5
CASGSGFGDTQYF
>TRBJ1-2|TRBV4-1
CASSQDETGGGYTF
>TRBJ1-4|TRBV5-1
CASSLLAGKNEKLFF
>TRBJ2-7|TRBV4-3
CASSQSSTGIYEQYF
>TRBJ2-3|TRBV10-3
CAAGGIGTDTQYF